There are a few counts of the clone carrying this T cell receptor (beta chain). The data were obtained in a study of sequential checkpoint blockade in melanoma. Across the whole study: Patients were randomized 1:1 to nivolumab-then-ipilimumab or ipilimumab-then-nivolumab first-line. After both sequences, patients received maintenance nivolumab.

The CDR3 loop spans 11 amino acids. Trimming left V 6 bases short and J 5 bases short, with 10 bases between. Germline values: CDR1 SQVTM, CDR2 ANQGSEA. Regarding treatment: randomized to nivolumab then ipilimumab (arm A) or the reverse (arm B). No patient had prior DNA-damaging chemotherapy. Sorted cells were live CD3+CD8+, lacking CD19 and CD56, from PBMCs. Generated by immunoSEQ multiplex PCR, the TCRdb table keeps only in-frame clones and is missing some. The data contain roughly 13,000 clones, 60% to 75% of them singletons. This chain uses TRBV29-1 with TRBJ2-5; D may be TRBD2 (5 bases). Sequencing was performed on CD8+ T cells sorted from blood (inferred from file names), taken from a patient given nivolumab and ipilimumab in sequence. The clonotype originates from a human donor with melanoma. CDR3 nucleotides: TGCAGCGTACGGACGGGGGAGACCCAGTACTTC. Its translation is CSVRTGETQYF.